Following are 20 T cell receptor beta chains from one sample sequenced in a study of technical replicates of blood from a few donors. The table came from immunoSEQ multiplex PCR; TCRdb's copy has only in-frame clones and leaves some out. In the table there are more than 65,000 clones, 94% of which are singletons. The sequenced material came from T cells isolated from PBMCs. The source of these receptors is a human donor in good health.

This clone was found once. The genes are TRBV30 and TRBJ1-1; the D is unclear. CDR3 length: 13 amino acids. Germline V gives CDR1 GTSNPN, CDR2 SVGIG (reference sequence). V dropped 4 bases and J dropped 2 bases, with 11 bases sitting between them. DNA for the CDR3: TGTGCCTGGAATACTGGGCGAAACACTGAAGCTTTCTTT. Protein product: CAWNTGRNTEAFF.

V is TRBV11-2 and J is TRBJ1-6; the D is unclear. The ends were cut back, 2 bases at V and 13 bases at J, with 9 bases in the middle. This CDR3 contains 12 residues. The V gene's germline CDR1 is SGHAT and CDR2 FQNNGV. The CDR3 DNA reads TGTGCCAGCAGCTTAAACCTAGGCCCCCTCCACTTT. Translation: CASSLNLGPLHF.

The chain uses TRBV28 and TRBJ2-5; 12 bases are a match to TRBD2. In germline, CDR1 is MDHEN, CDR2 SYDVKM. The CDR3 covers 16 residues. V was clipped by 6 bases and J by 6 bases; unmatched bases: 11. CDR3: CASRQASGRAVKTQYF. DNA of the CDR3: TGTGCCAGCAGACAAGCTAGCGGGAGGGCCGTGAAGACCCAGTACTTC.

The V call is TRBV15, the J call TRBJ1-2; D is undetermined. Germline values: CDR1 LNHNV, CDR2 YYDKDF (reference sequence). The CDR3 has 13 residues. V lost 1 base, J lost 1 base, and 4 bases lay in between. The CDR3 is CATSRGDNYGYTF. The DNA for the CDR3 is TGTGCCACCAGCAGAGGCGATAACTATGGCTACACCTTC.

The V gene is TRBV5-1, the J gene TRBJ2-2; 8 nucleotides match TRBD1. This CDR3 spans 15 amino acids. CDR1 and CDR2 from the germline V gene are SGHRS and YFSETQ. The junction had 0 bases not matched to a gene; V was cut back by 2 bases and J by 0 bases. CDR3 coding DNA: TGCGCCAGCAGCTTACAGGGGGCGAACACCGGGGAGCTGTTTTTT. This translates into CASSLQGANTGELFF.

The chain links TRBV11-3 to TRBJ2-1; the match to TRBD2 covers 14 bases. Trimming at V came to 3 bases and at J to 8 bases, leaving 9 bases not matched to a gene. The CDR3 sequence is 17 residues long. Germline V gene sequence: CDR1 SGHNT, CDR2 YENEEA. The CDR3 here is CASSLSGLAGVRYEQFF. DNA for the CDR3: TGTGCCAGCAGCTTGTCGGGACTAGCGGGAGTAAGGTATGAGCAGTTCTTC.

The V call is TRBV2, the J call TRBJ2-5, with a tentative D call TRBD1 (6 bases). This CDR3 has 13 residues. The V and J ends lost 6 bases and 0 bases respectively, with 8 bases between them. The germline V gene encodes CDR1 SNHLY and CDR2 FYNNEI. The CDR3 reads CASSGDNQETQYF. The CDR3 nucleotides are TGTGCCAGCAGCGGGGACAACCAAGAGACCCAGTACTTC.

The rearrangement uses TRBV30 and TRBJ2-4, with D perhaps matching TRBD1 (5 bases). Trimming removed 0 bases at V and 1 base at J, with 13 bases between. Germline V gives CDR1 GTSNPN, CDR2 SVGIG (reference sequence). The CDR3 is made up of 16 amino acids. This CDR3 is CAWSVLGRVAKNIQYF. The CDR3 DNA reads as TGTGCCTGGAGTGTACTTGGCAGGGTCGCCAAAAACATTCAGTACTTC.

The chain couples TRBV11-3 to TRBJ1-1; no definite D call. V shed 2 bases and J shed 8 bases, with 18 bases lying between them. The CDR3 consists of 15 residues. Looked up from germline, CDR1 is SGHNT and CDR2 is YENEEA. The CDR3 DNA reads TGTGCCAGCAGCTTATATTTCCCGGGTTCCCTCGAAGCTTTCTTT. This sequence encodes CASSLYFPGSLEAFF.

This chain links TRBV6-1 with TRBJ2-5, with a weak D call TRBD1 (6 bases). Germline CDR1 reads MNHNS; CDR2 reads SASEGT. The CDR3 length is 15 residues. Trimming took 2 bases from V and 5 from J, leaving 15 bases between them. The CDR3 nucleotides read TGTGCCAGCAGTGAACTAGGTCAGGGGATGGAGACCCAGTACTTC. Its translation: CASSELGQGMETQYF.

In its sample, this clone was seen a few times. The J gene is TRBJ1-1, the V gene TRBV5-4; D unresolved. The V end lost 5 bases, the J end lost 3 bases, and 11 bases lay between the germline ends. The CDR3 covers 13 residues. The germline V gene encodes CDR1 SGHNT and CDR2 YYREEE (reference sequence). Written as DNA, the CDR3 is TGTGCCAGCAGTCCACAAATTGACACTGAAGCTTTCTTT. It yields the protein CASSPQIDTEAFF. Full variable domain (remainder filled in from reference TRBV5-4 and TRBJ1-1): ETGVTQSPTHLIKTRGQQVTLRCSSQSGHNTVSWYQQALGQGPQFIFQYYREEENGRGNFPPRFSGLQFPNYSSELNVNALELDDSALYLCASSPQIDTEAFFGQGTRLTVV.

The chain recombines TRBV2 with TRBJ2-1, with 11 nucleotides matching TRBD2. Germline V gene sequence: CDR1 SNHLY, CDR2 FYNNEI. The length of the CDR3 is 15 residues. Trimming at V came to 6 bases and at J to 8 bases, leaving 9 bases not matched to a gene. This CDR3 reads CASRDTSGSWYEQFF. The CDR3 nucleotides read TGTGCCAGCAGGGATACTAGCGGGAGTTGGTATGAGCAGTTCTTC.

The CDR3 DNA sequence: TGTGCCAGCAGTTTAAACAGGGGGCCCCAGTACTTC. Translation: CASSLNRGPQYF. The J gene is TRBJ2-5, the V gene TRBV28; the match to TRBD1 covers 9 bases. From germline, CDR1 is MDHEN and CDR2 SYDVKM. CDR3 size: 12 residues. Unmatched junction bases numbered 1, after V lost 2 bases and J lost 9 bases.

V gene TRBV5-1 combines with J gene TRBJ1-3, with no clear D. The CDR3 totals 16 residues. Deletions cut 1 base from V and 0 bases from J, with 11 bases between. Germline V CDR1 and CDR2: SGHRS, YFSETQ. The CDR3 nucleotides read TGCGCCAGCAGCTTGTGGGCAGCCTCCTCTGGAAACACCATATATTTT. As protein: CASSLWAASSGNTIYF.

This clone appeared a single time. The chain joins TRBV11-3 to TRBJ2-7, with D perhaps TRBD1 (6 bases). CDR3 length: 12 amino acids. Trimming removed 5 bases at V and 4 bases at J, with 9 bases between. Germline CDR1 is SGHNT and CDR2 is YENEEA. The CDR3 protein is CASSRDRYEQYF. CDR3 nucleotides: TGTGCCAGCAGCCGAGACAGGTACGAGCAGTACTTC.

This sequence joins TRBV2 and TRBJ2-1, with D possibly matching TRBD1 (6 bases). V was clipped by 4 bases and J by 0 bases, with 7 bases between them. Germline values: CDR1 SNHLY, CDR2 FYNNEI. The CDR3 loop spans 14 amino acids. The CDR3 reads CASSAQGSYNEQFF. CDR3 DNA: TGTGCCAGCAGTGCACAGGGCTCCTACAATGAGCAGTTCTTC. The full variable domain, with the rest looked up from reference TRBV2 and TRBJ2-1, is EPEVTQTPSHQVTQMGQEVILRCVPISNHLYFYWYRQILGQKVEFLVSFYNNEISEKSEIFDDQFSVERPDGSNFTLKIRSTKLEDSAMYFCASSAQGSYNEQFFGPGTRLTVL.

The gene calls are TRBV4-2 and TRBJ1-6; 7 bases match TRBD1. Germline V lookup: CDR1 LGHNA, CDR2 YNFKEQ. The V segment lost 0 bases and the J segment 7 bases; nucleotides outside the gene matches: 6. This CDR3 has 16 amino acids. In DNA form, the CDR3 reads TGTGCCAGCAGCCAAGATCCAGGGGGGAAGAATTCACCCCTCCACTTT. Protein product: CASSQDPGGKNSPLHF.

CDR3 protein: CASSPRDRNGYTF. The CDR3 DNA is TGTGCCAGCAGCCCTCGGGACAGGAATGGCTACACCTTC. V is TRBV7-9 and J is TRBJ1-2; 8 nucleotides line up with TRBD1. CDR1 is SEHNR, CDR2 FQNEAQ, per germline (reference sequence). This CDR3 is built from 13 residues. V gave up 5 bases and J gave up 6 bases; unmatched junction bases: 5.

The DNA of the CDR3 is TGTGCCAGCAGCTTTTCGTTGTGGACAGGGCCTGGTGACACTGAAGCTTTCTTT. Protein sequence: CASSFSLWTGPGDTEAFF. This rearrangement joins TRBV11-2 to TRBJ1-1, with 8 bases fitting TRBD1. V shed 3 bases, J shed 3 bases, and the junction held 15 bases outside the gene matches. The CDR3 runs 18 residues. Germline lookup yields CDR1 SGHAT and CDR2 FQNNGV. Supplemented by reference TRBV11-2 and TRBJ1-1, the full variable domain reads EAGVAQSPRYKIIEKRQSVAFWCNPISGHATLYWYQQILGQGPKLLIQFQNNGVVDDSQLPKDRFSAERLKGVDSTLKIQPAKLEDSAVYLCASSFSLWTGPGDTEAFFGQGTRLTVV.

The chain uses TRBV28 and TRBJ2-7; maybe TRBD1 (8 bases). The V end was cut by 8 bases, the J end by 3 bases, with 17 bases between. CDR3 size: 14 residues. From germline, CDR1 is MDHEN and CDR2 SYDVKM. CDR3 loop: CASLGGTGYYEQYF. DNA for the CDR3: TGTGCCAGCTTGGGAGGGACAGGATACTACGAGCAGTACTTC.